This TCR beta chain was identified in a study of OX40 agonist ivuxolimab in advanced cancers. Study details: The dose-escalation group included hepatocellular carcinoma, melanoma, renal cell carcinoma and head and neck cancer. Study findings and constraints: With doses of 0.1 to 3.0 mg/kg, CD4+ and CD8+ blood T cells had undergone clonal expansion by week 6.

On this clone: Its specificity is unknown.

TCRdb keeps only in-frame clones here, not all; method: immunoSEQ multiplex PCR. The repertoire holds around 74,000 clones, with approximately 83% as singletons. This CDR3 has 17 residues. Germline assignment: CDR1 LNHDA and CDR2 SQIVND (reference sequence). V gave up 2 bases and J gave up 5 bases; unmatched junction bases: 10. The chain employs TRBV19 and TRBJ2-1; TRBD1 agrees at 9 bases. The TCR originated in an adult with an advanced solid tumor such as melanoma, head and neck, liver or kidney cancer. Sample: CD4+ or CD8+ T cells sorted from blood, taken in a trial of the OX40 agonist ivuxolimab. The CDR3 reads CASSISRGQGSDNEQFF. As DNA, the CDR3 is TGTGCCAGTAGTATATCTAGGGGACAGGGATCCGACAATGAGCAGTTCTTC.